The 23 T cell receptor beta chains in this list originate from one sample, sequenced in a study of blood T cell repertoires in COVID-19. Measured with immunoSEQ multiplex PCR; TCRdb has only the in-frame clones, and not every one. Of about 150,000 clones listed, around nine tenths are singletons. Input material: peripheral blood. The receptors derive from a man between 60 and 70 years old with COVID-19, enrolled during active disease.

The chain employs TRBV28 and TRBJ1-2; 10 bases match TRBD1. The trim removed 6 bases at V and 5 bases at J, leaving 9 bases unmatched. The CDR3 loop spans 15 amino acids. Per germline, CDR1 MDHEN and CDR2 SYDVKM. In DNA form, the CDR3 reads TGTGCCAGCAGCTACGGACAGGGGGGAGGATATGGCTACACCTTC. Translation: CASSYGQGGGYGYTF.

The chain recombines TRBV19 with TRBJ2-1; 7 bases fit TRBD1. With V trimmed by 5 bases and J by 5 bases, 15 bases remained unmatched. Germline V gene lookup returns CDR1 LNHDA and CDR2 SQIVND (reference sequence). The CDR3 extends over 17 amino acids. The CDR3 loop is CASSALPGQTSNNEQFF. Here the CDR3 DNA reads TGTGCCAGTAGTGCGCTCCCGGGACAGACCTCAAACAATGAGCAGTTCTTC.

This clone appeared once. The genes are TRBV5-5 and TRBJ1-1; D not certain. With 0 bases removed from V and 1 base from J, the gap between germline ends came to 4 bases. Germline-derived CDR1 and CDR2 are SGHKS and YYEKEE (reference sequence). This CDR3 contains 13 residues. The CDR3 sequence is CASSLDTNTEAFF. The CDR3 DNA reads TGTGCCAGCAGCTTGGACACGAACACTGAAGCTTTCTTT.

CDR3: CASSPGGGGANVLTF. CDR3 in DNA: TGTGCCAGCAGTCCAGGGGGTGGAGGGGCCAACGTCCTGACTTTC. V gene TRBV28 combines with J gene TRBJ2-6, with 7 bases that match TRBD1. The CDR3 sequence is 15 residues long. The ends lost 5 bases at V and 4 bases at J; junction bases unmatched: 5. Looked up from germline, CDR1 is MDHEN and CDR2 is SYDVKM.

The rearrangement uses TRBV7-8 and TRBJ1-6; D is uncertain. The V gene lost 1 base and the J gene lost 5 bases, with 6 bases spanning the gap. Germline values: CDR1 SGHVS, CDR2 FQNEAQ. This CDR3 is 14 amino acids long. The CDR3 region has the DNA TGTGCCAGCAGCTTAGTACAGCATAATTCACCCCTCCACTTT. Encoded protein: CASSLVQHNSPLHF.

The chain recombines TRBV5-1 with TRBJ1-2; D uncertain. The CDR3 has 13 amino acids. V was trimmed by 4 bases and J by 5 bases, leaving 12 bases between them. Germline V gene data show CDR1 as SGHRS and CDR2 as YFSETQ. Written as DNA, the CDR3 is TGCGCCAGCAGCCCGGAGAATGGGTATGGCTACACCTTC. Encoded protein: CASSPENGYGYTF.

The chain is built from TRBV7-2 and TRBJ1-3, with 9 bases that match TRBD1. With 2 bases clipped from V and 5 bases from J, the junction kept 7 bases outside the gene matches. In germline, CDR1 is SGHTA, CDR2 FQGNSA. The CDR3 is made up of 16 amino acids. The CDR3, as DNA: TGTGCCAGCAGCTTACCGTGGACAGGGGAGAGAAACACCATATATTTT. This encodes CASSLPWTGERNTIYF.

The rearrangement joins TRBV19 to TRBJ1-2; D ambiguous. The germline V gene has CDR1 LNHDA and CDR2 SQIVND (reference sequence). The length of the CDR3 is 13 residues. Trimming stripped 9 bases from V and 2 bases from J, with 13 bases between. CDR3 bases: TGTGCCAGCCTTAGTTCACCGAACTATGGCTACACCTTC. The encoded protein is CASLSSPNYGYTF.

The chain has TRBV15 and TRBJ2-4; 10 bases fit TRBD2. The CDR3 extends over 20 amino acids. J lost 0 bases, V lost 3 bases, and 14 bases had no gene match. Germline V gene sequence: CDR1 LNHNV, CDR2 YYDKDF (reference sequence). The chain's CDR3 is CATSRGGASGSSTAKNIQYF. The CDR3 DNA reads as TGTGCCACCAGCAGGGGAGGGGCTAGCGGGAGCTCAACAGCCAAAAACATTCAGTACTTC.

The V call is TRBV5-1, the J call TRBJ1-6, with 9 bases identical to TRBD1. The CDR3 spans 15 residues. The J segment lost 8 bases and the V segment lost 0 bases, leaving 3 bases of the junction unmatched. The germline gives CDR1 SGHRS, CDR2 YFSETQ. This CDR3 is CASSLEGTGYSPLHF. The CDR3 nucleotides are TGCGCCAGCAGCTTGGAAGGGACAGGGTATTCACCCCTCCACTTT. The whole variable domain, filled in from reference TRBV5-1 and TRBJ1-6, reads KAGVTQTPRYLIKTRGQQVTLSCSPISGHRSVSWYQQTPGQGLQFLFEYFSETQRNKGNFPGRFSGRQFSNSRSEMNVSTLELGDSALYLCASSLEGTGYSPLHFGNGTRLTVT.

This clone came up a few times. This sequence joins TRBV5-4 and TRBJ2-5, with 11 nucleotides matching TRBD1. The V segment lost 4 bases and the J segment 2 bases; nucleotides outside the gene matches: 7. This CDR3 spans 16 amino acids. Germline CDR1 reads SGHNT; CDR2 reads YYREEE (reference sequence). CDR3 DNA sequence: TGTGCCAGCAGCCCGGGACAGGGGGTTAGACAAGAGACCCAGTACTTC. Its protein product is CASSPGQGVRQETQYF.

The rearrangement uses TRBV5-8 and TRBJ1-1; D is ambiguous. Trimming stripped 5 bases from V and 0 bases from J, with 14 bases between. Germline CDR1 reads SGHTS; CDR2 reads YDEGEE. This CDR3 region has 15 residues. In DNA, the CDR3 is TGTGCCAGCAGTCTCCGGGAAGGATTGAACACTGAAGCTTTCTTT. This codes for CASSLREGLNTEAFF. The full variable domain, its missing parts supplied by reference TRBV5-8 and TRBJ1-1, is EAGVTQSPTHLIKTRGQQATLRCSPISGHTSVYWYQQALGLGLQFLLWYDEGEERNRGNFPPRFSGRQFPNYSSELNVNALELEDSALYLCASSLREGLNTEAFFGQGTRLTVV.

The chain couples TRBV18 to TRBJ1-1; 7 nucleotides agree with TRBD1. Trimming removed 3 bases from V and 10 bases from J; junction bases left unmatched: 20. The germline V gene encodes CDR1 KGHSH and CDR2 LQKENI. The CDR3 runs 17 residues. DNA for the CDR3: TGTGCCAGCTCACCCTTTCTCGTACAGGGGCAGGCCTTAGGAGCTTTCTTT. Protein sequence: CASSPFLVQGQALGAFF. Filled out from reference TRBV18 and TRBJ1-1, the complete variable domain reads NAGVMQNPRHLVRRRGQEARLRCSPMKGHSHVYWYRQLPEEGLKFMVYLQKENIIDESGMPKERFSAEFPKEGPSILRIQQVVRGDSAAYFCASSPFLVQGQALGAFFGQGTRLTVV.

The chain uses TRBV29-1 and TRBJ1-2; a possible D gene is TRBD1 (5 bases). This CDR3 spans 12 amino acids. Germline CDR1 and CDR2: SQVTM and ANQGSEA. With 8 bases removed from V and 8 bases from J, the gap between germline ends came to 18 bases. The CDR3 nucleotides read TGCAGCCTTACGACGGGGGGTATGGGCTACACCTTC. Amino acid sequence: CSLTTGGMGYTF.

CDR3 bases: TGTGCCAGCAGTTACTTAGGACAGGCCTATGGCTACACCTTC. This gives the protein CASSYLGQAYGYTF. This rearrangement joins TRBV6-5 to TRBJ1-2; 7 nucleotides line up with TRBD1. The CDR3 loop spans 14 amino acids. V trimming: 1 base; J trimming: 4 bases; junction bases outside the gene matches: 3. CDR1 and CDR2 (germline): MNHEY, SVGAGI.

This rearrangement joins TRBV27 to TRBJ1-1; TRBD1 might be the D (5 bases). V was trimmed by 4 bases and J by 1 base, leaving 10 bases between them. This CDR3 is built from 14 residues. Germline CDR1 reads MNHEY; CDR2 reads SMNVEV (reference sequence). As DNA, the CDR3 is TGTGCCAGCAGTTCAGGACAAAGGAACACTGAAGCTTTCTTT. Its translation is CASSSGQRNTEAFF.

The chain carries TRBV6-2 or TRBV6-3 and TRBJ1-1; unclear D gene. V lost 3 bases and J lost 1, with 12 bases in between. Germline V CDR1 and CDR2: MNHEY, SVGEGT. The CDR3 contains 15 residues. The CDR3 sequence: CASSYNPRANTEAFF. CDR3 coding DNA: TGTGCCAGCAGTTATAACCCTCGAGCGAACACTGAAGCTTTCTTT.

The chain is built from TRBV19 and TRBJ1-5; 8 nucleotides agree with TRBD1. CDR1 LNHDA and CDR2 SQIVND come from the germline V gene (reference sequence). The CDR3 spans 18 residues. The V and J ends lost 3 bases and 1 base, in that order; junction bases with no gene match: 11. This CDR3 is CASSITDRGGGSNQPQHF. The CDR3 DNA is TGTGCCAGTAGTATCACAGACAGGGGTGGCGGGAGCAATCAGCCCCAGCATTTT. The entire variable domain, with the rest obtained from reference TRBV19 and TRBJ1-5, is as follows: DGGITQSPKYLFRKEGQNVTLSCEQNLNHDAMYWYRQDPGQGLRLIYYSQIVNDFQKGDIAEGYSVSREKKESFPLTVTSAQKNPTAFYLCASSITDRGGGSNQPQHFGDGTRLSIL.

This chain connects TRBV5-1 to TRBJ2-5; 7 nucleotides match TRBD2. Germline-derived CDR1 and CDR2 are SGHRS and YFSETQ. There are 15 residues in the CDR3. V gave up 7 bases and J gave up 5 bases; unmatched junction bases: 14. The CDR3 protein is CASGMGGSRLETQYF. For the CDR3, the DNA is TGCGCCAGCGGCATGGGCGGGAGTAGGTTGGAGACCCAGTACTTC. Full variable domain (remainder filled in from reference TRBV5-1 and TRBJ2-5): KAGVTQTPRYLIKTRGQQVTLSCSPISGHRSVSWYQQTPGQGLQFLFEYFSETQRNKGNFPGRFSGRQFSNSRSEMNVSTLELGDSALYLCASGMGGSRLETQYFGPGTRLLVL.

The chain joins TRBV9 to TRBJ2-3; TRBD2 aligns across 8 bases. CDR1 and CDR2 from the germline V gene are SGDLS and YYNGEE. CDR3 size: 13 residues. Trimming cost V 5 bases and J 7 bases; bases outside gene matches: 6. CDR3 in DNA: TGTGCCAGCAGAGGGTCGGGGGGGCATACGCAGTATTTT. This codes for CASRGSGGHTQYF.

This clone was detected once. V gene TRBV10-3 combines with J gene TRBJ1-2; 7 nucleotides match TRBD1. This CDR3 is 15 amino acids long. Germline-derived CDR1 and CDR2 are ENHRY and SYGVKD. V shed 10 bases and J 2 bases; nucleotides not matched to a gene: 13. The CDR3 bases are TGTGCCACTTCTGGAGACAGGGATACGAACTATGGCTACACCTTC. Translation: CATSGDRDTNYGYTF.

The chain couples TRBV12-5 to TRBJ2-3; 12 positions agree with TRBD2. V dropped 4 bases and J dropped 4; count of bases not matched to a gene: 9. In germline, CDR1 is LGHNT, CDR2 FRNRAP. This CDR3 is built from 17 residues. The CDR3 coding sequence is TGTGCTAGTGGTTCGGGAACTAGCGGGGGGTGGGCAGATACGCAGTATTTT. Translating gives CASGSGTSGGWADTQYF.

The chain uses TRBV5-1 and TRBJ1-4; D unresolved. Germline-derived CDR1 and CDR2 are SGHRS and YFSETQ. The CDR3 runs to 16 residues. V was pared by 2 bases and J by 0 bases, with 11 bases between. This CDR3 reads CASSFRQYSTNEKLFF. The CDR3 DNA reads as TGCGCCAGCAGCTTCCGCCAGTATTCAACTAATGAAAAACTGTTTTTT.